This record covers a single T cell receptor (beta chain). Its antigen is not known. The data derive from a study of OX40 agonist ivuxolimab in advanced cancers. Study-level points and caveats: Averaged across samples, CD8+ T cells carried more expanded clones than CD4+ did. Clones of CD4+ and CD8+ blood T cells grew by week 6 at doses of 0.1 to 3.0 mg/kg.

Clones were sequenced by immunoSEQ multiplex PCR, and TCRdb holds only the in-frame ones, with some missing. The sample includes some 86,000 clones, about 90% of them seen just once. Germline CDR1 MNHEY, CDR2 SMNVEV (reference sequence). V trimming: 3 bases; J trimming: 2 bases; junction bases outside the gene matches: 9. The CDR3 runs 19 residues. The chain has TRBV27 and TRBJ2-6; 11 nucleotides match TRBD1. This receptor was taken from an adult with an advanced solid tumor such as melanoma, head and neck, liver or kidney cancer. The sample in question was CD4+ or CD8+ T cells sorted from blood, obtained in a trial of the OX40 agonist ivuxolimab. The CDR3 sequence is CASSFQSPGQGAGANVLTF. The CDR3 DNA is TGTGCCAGCAGTTTCCAATCTCCGGGACAGGGGGCTGGGGCCAACGTCCTGACTTTC.